Shown below are 16 T cell receptor beta chains from a single sample sequenced in a study of blood T cell repertoires in COVID-19. TCRdb's copy holds only in-frame clones and misses some; the assay was immunoSEQ multiplex PCR. The sample carries a few hundred thousand clones, 83% recorded once. The sequencing sample was made of peripheral blood. The receptor set was obtained from a man aged 45-60 years with active or convalescent COVID-19.

In this sample, this clone turned up a few times. The rearrangement links TRBV24-1 to TRBJ2-5; 9 bases are a match to TRBD1. This CDR3 has 15 amino acids. The V gene's germline CDR1 is KGHDR and CDR2 SFDVKD. J gave up 5 bases and V 2 bases, and 5 bases lay outside the gene matches. CDR3 nucleotides: TGTGCCACCAGTGATTCACAGGGGGCGGGGGAGACCCAGTACTTC. It specifies CATSDSQGAGETQYF.

The V gene is TRBV19, the J gene TRBJ1-1; possibly TRBD1 for D (5 bases). CDR3 size: 13 residues. The germline V gene has CDR1 LNHDA and CDR2 SQIVND (reference sequence). Trimming cost V 11 bases and J 5 bases, with 18 bases left between them. The CDR3 nucleotides are TGTGCCTCCACCTACACCAGGGCTACTGAAGCTTTCTTT. This encodes CASTYTRATEAFF. Full variable domain (outside the CDR3, taken from reference TRBV19 and TRBJ1-1): DGGITQSPKYLFRKEGQNVTLSCEQNLNHDAMYWYRQDPGQGLRLIYYSQIVNDFQKGDIAEGYSVSREKKESFPLTVTSAQKNPTAFYLCASTYTRATEAFFGQGTRLTVV.

The V and J genes are TRBV14 and TRBJ2-5; perhaps TRBD1 as D (6 bases). Germline CDR1 reads SGHDN; CDR2 reads FVKESK. The CDR3 has 15 residues. Trimming took 3 bases from V and 1 from J, leaving 12 bases between them. The CDR3 reads CASSQFGTFQETQYF. The CDR3 DNA sequence: TGTGCCAGCAGCCAGTTTGGGACATTCCAAGAGACCCAGTACTTC. The whole variable domain, remainder taken from reference TRBV14 and TRBJ2-5, is EAGVTQFPSHSVIEKGQTVTLRCDPISGHDNLYWYRRVMGKEIKFLLHFVKESKQDESGMPNNRFLAERTGGTYSTLKVQPAELEDSGVYFCASSQFGTFQETQYFGPGTRLLVL.

This clone occurred many times. The V and J genes are TRBV7-9 and TRBJ2-7; D gene unclear. V gave up 1 base and J gave up 0 bases, with 7 bases separating them. CDR1 and CDR2 from the germline V gene are SEHNR and FQNEAQ (reference sequence). The length of the CDR3 is 14 residues. The CDR3 here is CASSLVGNSYEQYF. CDR3 DNA sequence: TGTGCCAGCAGCTTAGTGGGCAACTCCTACGAGCAGTACTTC.

The gene calls are TRBV7-2 and TRBJ2-3; the match to TRBD2 covers 10 bases. With V trimmed by 0 bases and J by 6 bases, 3 bases remained unmatched. There are 15 residues in the CDR3. In germline, CDR1 is SGHTA, CDR2 FQGNSA. CDR3 sequence (DNA): TGTGCCAGCAGCTTAGCGCTTAGCGGGGGGGATACGCAGTATTTT. Amino acids: CASSLALSGGDTQYF.

The V gene is TRBV9, the J gene TRBJ2-3; 7 positions agree with TRBD2. The CDR3 spans 16 residues. Germline CDR1 and CDR2: SGDLS and YYNGEE. Trimming cost V 0 bases and J 4 bases; bases outside gene matches: 8. CDR3: CASSVVSSGSADTQYF. CDR3 DNA: TGTGCCAGCAGCGTAGTCAGTAGCGGGTCGGCAGATACGCAGTATTTT.

The gene calls are TRBV19 and TRBJ2-2; 9 positions match TRBD2. Germline-derived CDR1 and CDR2 are LNHDA and SQIVND (reference sequence). V was clipped by 3 bases and J by 6 bases; unmatched bases: 5. The CDR3 length is 15 residues. The CDR3 reads CASSIELAGAGELFF. Written as DNA, the CDR3 is TGTGCCAGTAGTATCGAGTTAGCGGGGGCCGGGGAGCTGTTTTTT.

This chain uses TRBV9 with TRBJ1-2; weak D call: TRBD1 (6 bases). The germline gives CDR1 SGDLS, CDR2 YYNGEE. The germline V and J ends were trimmed by 4 bases and 4 bases, with 23 bases remaining between them. The CDR3 contains 17 residues. DNA of the CDR3: TGTGCCAGCAGCTCACCCCGGGACAACGCCGCCCTCTATGGCTACACCTTC. It codes for CASSSPRDNAALYGYTF.

This clone was detected only once. The chain has TRBV15 and TRBJ2-5, with 8 bases aligning to TRBD1. The germline V gene encodes CDR1 LNHNV and CDR2 YYDKDF (reference sequence). The J segment lost 5 bases and the V segment lost 2 bases, leaving 4 bases of the junction unmatched. The CDR3 consists of 14 residues. The chain's CDR3 is CATSRQGAVETQYF. CDR3 DNA sequence: TGTGCCACCAGCAGACAGGGGGCAGTGGAGACCCAGTACTTC. Variable domain in full (rest from reference TRBV15 and TRBJ2-5): DAMVIQNPRYQVTQFGKPVTLSCSQTLNHNVMYWYQQKSSQAPKLLFHYYDKDFNNEADTPDNFQSRRPNTSFCFLDIRSPGLGDTAMYLCATSRQGAVETQYFGPGTRLLVL.

This clone was picked up a small number of times. The genes are TRBV4-1 and TRBJ1-5; D might be TRBD1 (6 bases). The V end lost 3 bases, the J end lost 0 bases, and 12 bases lay between the germline ends. In germline, CDR1 is MGHRA, CDR2 YSYEKL. The length of the CDR3 is 16 residues. The CDR3 sequence: CASSHQRGNSNQPQHF. Here the CDR3 DNA reads TGCGCCAGCAGCCATCAGAGGGGGAATAGCAATCAGCCCCAGCATTTT.

The rearrangement uses TRBV20-1 and TRBJ1-5; D not certain. V lost 3 bases and J 5 bases, leaving 5 bases between the germline ends. From germline, CDR1 is DFQATT and CDR2 SNEGSKA (reference sequence). CDR3 size: 11 residues. This chain's CDR3 is CSASSDQPQHF. The CDR3 nucleotides are TGCAGTGCTAGTTCCGATCAGCCCCAGCATTTT.

The rearrangement uses TRBV4-1 and TRBJ1-2; the D gene is possibly TRBD1 (6 bases). Germline assignment: CDR1 MGHRA and CDR2 YSYEKL. V was shortened by 6 bases and J by 5 bases, with 22 bases between the two germline ends. This CDR3 has 16 amino acids. CDR3 sequence reads: CASRGWGRGLGYGYTF. In DNA form, the CDR3 reads TGCGCCAGCAGGGGTTGGGGGAGGGGGTTAGGTTATGGCTACACCTTC.

The V call is TRBV29-1, the J call TRBJ2-5; D gene uncertain. V lost 3 bases to trimming and J lost 3 bases, with 11 bases between them. The CDR3 extends over 13 amino acids. From germline, CDR1 is SQVTM and CDR2 ANQGSEA. DNA of the CDR3: TGCAGCGTTGACGAGTTTTCGGAAGAGACCCAGTACTTC. Translating gives CSVDEFSEETQYF.

This clone came up a few times. V and J are TRBV18 and TRBJ1-2; D uncertain. This CDR3 spans 13 amino acids. CDR1 and CDR2 from the germline V gene are KGHSH and LQKENI. Trimming left V 6 bases short and J 2 bases short, with 10 bases between. CDR3 bases: TGTGCCAGCTCTGTAGCCGCAAACTATGGCTACACCTTC. Translating gives CASSVAANYGYTF.

This chain connects TRBV5-6 to TRBJ2-5, with a tentative D call TRBD1 (5 bases). The CDR3 extends over 14 amino acids. The V end was cut by 2 bases, the J end by 2 bases, with 10 bases between. CDR1 is SGHDT, CDR2 YYEEEE, per germline. The CDR3 protein is CASSLQEVQETQYF. DNA for the CDR3: TGTGCCAGCAGCTTACAGGAAGTTCAAGAGACCCAGTACTTC.

This chain links TRBV24-1 with TRBJ2-6; possibly TRBD1 for D (5 bases). The CDR3 is 17 amino acids. Germline V gene sequence: CDR1 KGHDR, CDR2 SFDVKD. Trimming pared 5 bases from V and 14 bases from J, leaving 27 bases between. Written as DNA, the CDR3 is TGTGCCACCAGTGGGACAACAGGAGAAGCTTCATCTTTGTTCCTGACTTTC. It yields the protein CATSGTTGEASSLFLTF.